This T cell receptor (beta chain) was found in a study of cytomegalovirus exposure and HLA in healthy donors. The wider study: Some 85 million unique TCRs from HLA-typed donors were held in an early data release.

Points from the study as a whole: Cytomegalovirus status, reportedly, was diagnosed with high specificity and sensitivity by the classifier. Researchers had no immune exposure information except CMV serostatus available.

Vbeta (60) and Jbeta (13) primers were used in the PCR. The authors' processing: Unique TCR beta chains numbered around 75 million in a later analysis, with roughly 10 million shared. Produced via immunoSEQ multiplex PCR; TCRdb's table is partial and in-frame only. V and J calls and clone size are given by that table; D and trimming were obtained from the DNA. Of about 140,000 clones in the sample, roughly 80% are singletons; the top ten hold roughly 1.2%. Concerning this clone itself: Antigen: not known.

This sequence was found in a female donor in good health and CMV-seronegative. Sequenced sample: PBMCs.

The CDR3 loop reads CASSEYGQAEAFF. Here the CDR3 DNA reads TGTGCCAGCAGTGAATACGGACAGGCTGAAGCTTTCTTT. J is TRBJ1-1 and V is TRBV25-1, with 7 nucleotides matching TRBD1. Losses at the gene ends were 0 bases for V and 6 bases for J; bases not matched to a gene: 1. Germline CDR1 and CDR2: MGHDK and SYGVNS. The CDR3 has 13 residues. Variable domain in full (rest from reference TRBV25-1 and TRBJ1-1): EADIYQTPRYLVIGTGKKITLECSQTMGHDKMYWYQQDPGMELHLIHYSYGVNSTEKGDLSSESTVSRIRTEHFPLTLESARPSHTSQYLCASSEYGQAEAFFGQGTRLTVV.